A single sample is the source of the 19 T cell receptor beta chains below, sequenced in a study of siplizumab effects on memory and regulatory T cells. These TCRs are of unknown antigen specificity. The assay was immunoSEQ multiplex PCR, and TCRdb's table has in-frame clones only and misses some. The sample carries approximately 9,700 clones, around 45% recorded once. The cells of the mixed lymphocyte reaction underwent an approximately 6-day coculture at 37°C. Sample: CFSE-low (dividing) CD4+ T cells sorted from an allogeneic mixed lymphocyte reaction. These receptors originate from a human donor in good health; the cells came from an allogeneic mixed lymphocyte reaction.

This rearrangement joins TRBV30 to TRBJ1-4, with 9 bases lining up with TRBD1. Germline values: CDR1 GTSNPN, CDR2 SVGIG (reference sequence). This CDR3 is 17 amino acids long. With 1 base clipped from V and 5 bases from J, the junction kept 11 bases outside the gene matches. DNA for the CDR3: TGTGCCTGGAGTGACAAACTCCCCGGGACAGGGAATGAAAAACTGTTTTTT. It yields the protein CAWSDKLPGTGNEKLFF.

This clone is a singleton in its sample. CDR3 nucleotide sequence: TGTGCCAGCAGCCAGGCTATAACCGGGCGTGGGACTAGCGGGACGAGGCAGTTCTTC. Its translation is CASSQAITGRGTSGTRQFF. This chain connects TRBV4-2 to TRBJ2-1; the match to TRBD2 covers 13 bases. Germline CDR1 LGHNA, CDR2 YNFKEQ. V dropped 3 bases and J dropped 12; count of bases not matched to a gene: 20. CDR3 size: 19 residues.

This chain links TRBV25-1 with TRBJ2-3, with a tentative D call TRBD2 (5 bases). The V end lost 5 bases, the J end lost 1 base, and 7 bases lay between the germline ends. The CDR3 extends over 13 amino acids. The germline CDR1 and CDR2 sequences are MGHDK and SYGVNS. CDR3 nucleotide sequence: TGTGCCAGCAGTTTGAGGGGCACAGATACGCAGTATTTT. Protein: CASSLRGTDTQYF.

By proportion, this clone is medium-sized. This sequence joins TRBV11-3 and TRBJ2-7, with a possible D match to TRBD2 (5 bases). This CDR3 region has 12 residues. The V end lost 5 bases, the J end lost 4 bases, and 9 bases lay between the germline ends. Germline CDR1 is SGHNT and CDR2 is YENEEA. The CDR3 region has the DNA TGTGCCAGCAGCATCAGCGGTTACGAGCAGTACTTC. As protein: CASSISGYEQYF.

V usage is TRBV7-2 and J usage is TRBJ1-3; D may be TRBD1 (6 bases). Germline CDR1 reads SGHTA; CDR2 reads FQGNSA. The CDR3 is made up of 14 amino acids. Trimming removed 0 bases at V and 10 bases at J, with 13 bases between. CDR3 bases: TGTGCCAGCAGCTTAGCCCCTCAGGGGATTACCATATATTTT. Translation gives CASSLAPQGITIYF.

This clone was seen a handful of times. In DNA, the CDR3 is TGTGCCAGCAAAAGGACAGGAGGGACTAGCGAATCCTACGAGCAGTACTTC. It codes for CASKRTGGTSESYEQYF. The V and J genes are TRBV28 and TRBJ2-7; 10 positions agree with TRBD2. The CDR3 contains 17 residues. Germline lookup yields CDR1 MDHEN and CDR2 SYDVKM. V lost 7 bases, J lost 1 base, and 13 bases stayed unmatched. The complete variable domain, with remaining parts taken from reference TRBV28 and TRBJ2-7, reads DVKVTQSSRYLVKRTGEKVFLECVQDMDHENMFWYRQDPGLGLRLIYFSYDVKMKEKGDIPEGYSVSREKKERFSLILESASTNQTSMYLCASKRTGGTSESYEQYFGPGTRLTVT.

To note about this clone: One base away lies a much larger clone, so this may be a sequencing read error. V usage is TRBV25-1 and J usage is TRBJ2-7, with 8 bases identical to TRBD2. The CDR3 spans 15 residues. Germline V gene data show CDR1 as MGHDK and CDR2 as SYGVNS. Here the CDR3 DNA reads TGTGCCAGCAGTGATCCCGGGACTAGTGCCTACGAGCAGTGCTTC. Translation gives CASSDPGTSAYEQCF.

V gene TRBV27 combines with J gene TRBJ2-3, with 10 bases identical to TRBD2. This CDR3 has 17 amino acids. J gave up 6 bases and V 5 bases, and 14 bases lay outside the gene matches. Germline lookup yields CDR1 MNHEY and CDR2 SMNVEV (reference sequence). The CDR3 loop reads CASSPPGLAAREDTQYF. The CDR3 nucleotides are TGTGCCAGCAGTCCCCCCGGACTAGCGGCGCGGGAGGATACGCAGTATTTT.

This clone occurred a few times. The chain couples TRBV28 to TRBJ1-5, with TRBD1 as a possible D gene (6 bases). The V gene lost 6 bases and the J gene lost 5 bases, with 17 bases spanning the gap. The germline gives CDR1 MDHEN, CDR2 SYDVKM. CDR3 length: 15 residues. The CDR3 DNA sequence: TGTGCCAGCAGCCCCAACAGGGTGGGCGATCAGCCCCAGCATTTT. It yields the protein CASSPNRVGDQPQHF.

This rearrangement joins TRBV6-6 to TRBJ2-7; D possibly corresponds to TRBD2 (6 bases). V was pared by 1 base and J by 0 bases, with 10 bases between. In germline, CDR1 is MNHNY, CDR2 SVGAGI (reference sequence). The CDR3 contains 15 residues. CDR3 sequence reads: CASSYLGGPSYEQYF. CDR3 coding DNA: TGTGCCAGCAGTTACTTGGGGGGACCCTCCTACGAGCAGTACTTC.

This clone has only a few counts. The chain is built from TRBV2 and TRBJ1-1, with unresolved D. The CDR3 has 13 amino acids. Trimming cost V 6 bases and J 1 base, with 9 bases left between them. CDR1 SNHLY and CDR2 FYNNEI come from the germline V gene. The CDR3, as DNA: TGTGCCAGCAGGTCAGAAAAGAACACTGAAGCTTTCTTT. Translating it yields CASRSEKNTEAFF.

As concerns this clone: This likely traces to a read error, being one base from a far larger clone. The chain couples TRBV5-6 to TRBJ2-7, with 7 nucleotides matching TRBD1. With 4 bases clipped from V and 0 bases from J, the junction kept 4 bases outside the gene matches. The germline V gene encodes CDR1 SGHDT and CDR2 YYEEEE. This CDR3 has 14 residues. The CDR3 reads CASSRQGSSYEQYF. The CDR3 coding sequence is TGTGCCAGCAGCAGACAGGGAAGCTCCTACGAGCAGTACTTC.

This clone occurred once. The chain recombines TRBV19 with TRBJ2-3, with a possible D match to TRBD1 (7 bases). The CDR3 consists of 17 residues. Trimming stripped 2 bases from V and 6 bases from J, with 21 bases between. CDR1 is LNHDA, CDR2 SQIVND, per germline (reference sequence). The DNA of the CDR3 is TGTGCCAGTAGTATACAGAGACAGGGAGGTCGGATCGATACGCAGTATTTT. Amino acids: CASSIQRQGGRIDTQYF.

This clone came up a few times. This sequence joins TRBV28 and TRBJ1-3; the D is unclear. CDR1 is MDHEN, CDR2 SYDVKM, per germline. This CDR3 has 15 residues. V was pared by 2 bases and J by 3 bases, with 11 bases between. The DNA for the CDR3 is TGTGCCAGCAGTTTAGGTGACACACTTGGAAACACCATATATTTT. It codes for CASSLGDTLGNTIYF.

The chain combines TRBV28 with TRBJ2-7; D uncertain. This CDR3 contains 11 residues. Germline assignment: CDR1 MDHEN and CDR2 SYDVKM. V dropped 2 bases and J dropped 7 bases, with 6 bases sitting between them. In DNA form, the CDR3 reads TGTGCCAGCAGTTTAATCCGTGAGCAGTACTTC. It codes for CASSLIREQYF.

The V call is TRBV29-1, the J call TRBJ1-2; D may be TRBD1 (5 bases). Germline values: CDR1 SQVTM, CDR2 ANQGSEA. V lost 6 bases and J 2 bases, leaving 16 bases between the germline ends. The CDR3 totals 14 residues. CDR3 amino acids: CSVRVGRSNYGYTF. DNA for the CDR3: TGCAGCGTAAGAGTGGGACGGAGCAACTATGGCTACACCTTC.

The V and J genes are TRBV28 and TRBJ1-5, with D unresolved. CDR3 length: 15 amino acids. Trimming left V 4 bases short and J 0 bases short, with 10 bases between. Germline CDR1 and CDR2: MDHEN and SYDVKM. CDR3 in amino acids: CASSSGLTSNQPQHF. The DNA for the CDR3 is TGTGCCAGCAGTTCCGGACTGACTAGCAATCAGCCCCAGCATTTT.

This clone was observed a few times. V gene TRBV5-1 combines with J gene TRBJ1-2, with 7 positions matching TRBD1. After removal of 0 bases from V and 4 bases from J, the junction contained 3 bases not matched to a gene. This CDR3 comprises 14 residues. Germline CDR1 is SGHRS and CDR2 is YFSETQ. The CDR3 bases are TGCGCCAGCAGCTTGGAGGGACAGATCTATGGCTACACCTTC. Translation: CASSLEGQIYGYTF.

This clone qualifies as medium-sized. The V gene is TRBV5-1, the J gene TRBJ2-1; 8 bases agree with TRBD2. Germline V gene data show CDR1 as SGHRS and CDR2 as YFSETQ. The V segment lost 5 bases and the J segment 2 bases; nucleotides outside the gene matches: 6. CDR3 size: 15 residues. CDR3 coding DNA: TGCGCCAGCAGTTTCGACGGGAGGGCCTACAATGAGCAGTTCTTC. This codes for CASSFDGRAYNEQFF.